The clone carrying this T cell receptor (beta chain) was seen once. How the authors handled the data: Estimation of nucleated cell counts was performed using reference gene primer amplification. Here immunoSEQ multiplex PCR was the method, and the copy in TCRdb shows in-frame clones only, minus some. V and J calls and clone size come straight from that table; D and trimming were deduced from the DNA. The sample yields about 60,000 clones, around 89% seen once. Trimming stripped 0 bases from V and 5 bases from J, with 15 bases between. This CDR3 has 16 amino acids. CDR1 LNHNV and CDR2 YYDKDF come from the germline V gene (reference sequence). The data derive from a study of blood T cell repertoires in COVID-19. Overall study: Some COVID-19 samples were acute and others convalescent; all came from the United States, Italy and Spain. In each case, the material was cDNA or gDNA derived from T cells, B-cell-depleted T cells, or PBMCs.

Input material: peripheral blood. The sequence came from a human donor with active COVID-19. The donor label of this sample is uncertain. The chain links TRBV15 to TRBJ2-3; perhaps TRBD2 as D (6 bases). CDR3 sequence: CATSREIGRGGDTQYF. In DNA form, the CDR3 reads TGTGCCACCAGCAGAGAGATTGGACGGGGAGGAGATACGCAGTATTTT.